The 28 T cell receptor beta chains below all came from one sample that was sequenced in a study of cytomegalovirus exposure and HLA in healthy donors. Assay used: immunoSEQ multiplex PCR; TCRdb lists only in-frame clones, some missing. The sample yields about 160,000 clones, about 90% seen once. Sequencing was done on a sample of PBMCs. The receptor set was obtained from a woman in her twenties or thirties in good health and CMV-seronegative.

This rearrangement joins TRBV29-1 to TRBJ1-4; D remains ambiguous. This CDR3 contains 13 residues. The ends were cut back, 7 bases at V and 0 bases at J, with 9 bases in the middle. CDR1 is SQVTM, CDR2 ANQGSEA, per germline. DNA for the CDR3: TGCAGCGGCACCGAGGCAACTAATGAAAAACTGTTTTTT. Translated: CSGTEATNEKLFF. The entire variable domain, with the rest obtained from reference TRBV29-1 and TRBJ1-4, is as follows: SAVISQKPSRDICQRGTSLTIQCQVDSQVTMMFWYRQQPGQSLTLIATANQGSEATYESGFVIDKFPISRPNLTFSTLTVSNMSPEDSSIYLCSGTEATNEKLFFGSGTQLSVL.

The CDR3 region is CASSITLKNEQFF. Here the CDR3 DNA reads TGTGCCAGTAGTATAACGTTGAAGAATGAGCAGTTCTTC. This rearrangement joins TRBV19 to TRBJ2-1; no firm D call. Between the trimmed V and J ends, which lost 2 bases and 7 bases, there was a span of 9 bases. Germline V gene data show CDR1 as LNHDA and CDR2 as SQIVND (reference sequence). The CDR3 totals 13 residues.

This clone was detected only once. One end of the junction does not line up with germline, which may come from a read error. The genes are TRBV7-2 and TRBJ2-7; TRBD2 aligns across 7 bases. CDR3 length: 14 residues. Germline V gives CDR1 SGHTA, CDR2 FQGNSA. The CDR3 loop is CASSQGLAVYEQYF. CDR3 nucleotides: TGCGCCAGCAGCCAAGGTCTAGCGGTCTACGAGCAGTACTTC.

The J gene is TRBJ2-7, the V gene TRBV28; 10 nucleotides line up with TRBD1. CDR1 and CDR2 from the germline V gene are MDHEN and SYDVKM. There are 16 residues in the CDR3. V lost 6 bases to trimming and J lost 4 bases; unmatched junction nucleotides: 12. CDR3 bases: TGTGCCAGCAGCCCACGCGTCGGGACAGGGGTTTACGAGCAGTACTTC. Translating it yields CASSPRVGTGVYEQYF.

This chain connects TRBV6-5 to TRBJ2-7; D unresolved. Between the trimmed V and J ends, which lost 4 bases and 2 bases, there was a span of 12 bases. The CDR3 runs 14 residues. Germline CDR1 reads MNHEY; CDR2 reads SVGAGI. Here the CDR3 DNA reads TGTGCCAGCAGTTTATTGGACCCTACCTACGAGCAGTACTTC. This encodes CASSLLDPTYEQYF.

In this sample, this clone turned up a few times. The chain employs TRBV28 and TRBJ2-1; 8 positions agree with TRBD1. V gave up 5 bases and J gave up 9 bases; unmatched junction bases: 12. From germline, CDR1 is MDHEN and CDR2 SYDVKM. The CDR3 contains 15 residues. The CDR3 DNA follows: TGTGCCAGCAGTGGGACAGGCGGCTGGTATGGTGAGCAGTTCTTC. It encodes CASSGTGGWYGEQFF.

V and J are TRBV5-1 and TRBJ1-4; possible D gene TRBD1, 5 bases. The CDR3 runs 18 residues. The germline V gene has CDR1 SGHRS and CDR2 YFSETQ. V shed 0 bases and J shed 0 bases, with 15 bases lying between them. CDR3: CASSLGRPGIATNEKLFF. In DNA form, the CDR3 reads TGCGCCAGCAGCTTGGGAAGGCCAGGGATAGCAACTAATGAAAAACTGTTTTTT.

The chain carries TRBV5-1 and TRBJ1-5, with TRBD1 as a possible D gene (5 bases). Germline V lookup: CDR1 SGHRS, CDR2 YFSETQ. V was pared by 0 bases and J by 4 bases, with 11 bases between. The CDR3 totals 15 residues. The chain's CDR3 is CASSLVGGPNQPQHF. In DNA form, the CDR3 reads TGCGCCAGCAGCTTGGTGGGGGGACCAAATCAGCCCCAGCATTTT.

J is TRBJ1-2 and V is TRBV9; D is ambiguous. CDR1 and CDR2 from the germline V gene are SGDLS and YYNGEE. This CDR3 contains 15 residues. Trimming shortened V by 2 bases and J by 2 bases, and 13 bases separated the two germline ends. This chain's CDR3 is CASSVRESWNYGYTF. The CDR3 coding sequence is TGTGCCAGCAGCGTTCGTGAGAGTTGGAACTATGGCTACACCTTC.

This clone showed up just once. This chain connects TRBV18 to TRBJ2-7; D may be TRBD1 (6 bases). The CDR3 loop spans 16 amino acids. From germline, CDR1 is KGHSH and CDR2 LQKENI. The V end lost 1 base, the J end lost 0 bases, and 13 bases lay between the germline ends. The CDR3 DNA is TGTGCCAGCTCACCACAAGGGGGAACAGGCTCCTACGAGCAGTACTTC. Protein sequence: CASSPQGGTGSYEQYF.

The chain has TRBV5-6 and TRBJ1-4; 9 bases agree with TRBD1. V trimming: 0 bases; J trimming: 7 bases; junction bases outside the gene matches: 1. This CDR3 has 14 residues. Germline CDR1 is SGHDT and CDR2 is YYEEEE. Here the CDR3 DNA reads TGTGCCAGCAGCTTGGGACAGGGGGGTGAAAAACTGTTTTTT. This encodes CASSLGQGGEKLFF.

V gene TRBV9 combines with J gene TRBJ1-1; D remains ambiguous. The CDR3 length is 16 residues. In germline, CDR1 is SGDLS, CDR2 YYNGEE. Trimming took off 4 bases at V and 3 bases at J, with 19 bases between the two ends. Written as DNA, the CDR3 is TGTGCCAGCAGCCCCTGGACCCCACCGGAGGACACTGAAGCTTTCTTT. It codes for CASSPWTPPEDTEAFF. The whole variable domain, remainder taken from reference TRBV9 and TRBJ1-1, is DSGVTQTPKHLITATGQRVTLRCSPRSGDLSVYWYQQSLDQGLQFLIQYYNGEERAKGNILERFSAQQFPDLHSELNLSSLELGDSALYFCASSPWTPPEDTEAFFGQGTRLTVV.

The genes are TRBV5-1 and TRBJ1-2, with 8 bases aligning to TRBD1. From germline, CDR1 is SGHRS and CDR2 YFSETQ. Germline trimming cut 0 bases from V and 7 bases from J; bases unmatched to any gene: 8. This CDR3 contains 15 residues. For the CDR3, the DNA is TGCGCCAGCAGCTTGGCCGGACAGGGATCGGGTGGCTACACCTTC. This encodes CASSLAGQGSGGYTF.

The V and J genes are TRBV6-6 and TRBJ1-5, with D hard to call. V was trimmed by 3 bases and J by 0 bases, leaving 3 bases between them. This CDR3 has 13 residues. Germline CDR1 and CDR2: MNHNY and SVGAGI (reference sequence). CDR3 DNA: TGTGCCAGCAGTTATTATAGCAATCAGCCCCAGCATTTT. Translated: CASSYYSNQPQHF.

V usage is TRBV25-1 and J usage is TRBJ1-2; D might be TRBD1 (5 bases). Deletions cut 5 bases from V and 0 bases from J, with 13 bases between. Germline V gene sequence: CDR1 MGHDK, CDR2 SYGVNS. The CDR3 sequence is 15 residues long. The CDR3 sequence is CASSRGGVANYGYTF. CDR3 coding DNA: TGTGCCAGCAGTCGGGGGGGTGTAGCTAACTATGGCTACACCTTC.

This clone appeared once. CDR3 nucleotide sequence: TGCGCCAGCAGTGAAGCCCTAGGGACGGCTTCGGGGGAGCAGTACTTC. Its translation is CASSEALGTASGEQYF. This sequence joins TRBV10-2 and TRBJ2-7, with D tentatively TRBD1 or TRBD2 (5 bases each). Germline V lookup: CDR1 WSHSY, CDR2 SAAADI. The CDR3 extends over 16 amino acids. The germline V and J ends were trimmed by 3 bases and 7 bases, with 22 bases remaining between them.

This rearrangement joins TRBV27 to TRBJ2-7; possibly TRBD1 for D (5 bases). Germline CDR1 and CDR2: MNHEY and SMNVEV (reference sequence). The CDR3 has 11 amino acids. The V end was cut by 8 bases, the J end by 6 bases, with 11 bases between. Here the CDR3 DNA reads TGTGCCAGCTCCCAAGGGGCCGAGCAGTACTTC. Translation: CASSQGAEQYF.

This chain links TRBV6-1 with TRBJ2-1, with a tentative D call TRBD2 (6 bases). The CDR3 has 15 residues. V lost 5 bases to trimming and J lost 7 bases, with 18 bases between them. Germline CDR1 reads MNHNS; CDR2 reads SASEGT. CDR3 sequence (DNA): TGTGCCAGCAGTATAGGCGGGAATCTCCGGAATGAGCAGTTCTTC. Translated: CASSIGGNLRNEQFF.

This chain uses TRBV6-1 with TRBJ2-1, with 10 bases fitting TRBD1. This CDR3 has 15 amino acids. V dropped 3 bases and J dropped 7; count of bases not matched to a gene: 6. Looked up from germline, CDR1 is MNHNS and CDR2 is SASEGT. This CDR3 reads CASSERTGGSNEQFF. The CDR3 DNA reads as TGTGCCAGCAGTGAGCGGACAGGGGGTTCTAATGAGCAGTTCTTC.

The CDR3 region is CTGAETYEQYF. In DNA, the CDR3 is TGTACCGGGGCGGAGACCTACGAGCAGTACTTC. The chain carries TRBV10-3 and TRBJ2-7, with D possibly called TRBD1 or TRBD2 (5 bases each). The CDR3 spans 11 residues. Germline-derived CDR1 and CDR2 are ENHRY and SYGVKD.

V is TRBV2 and J is TRBJ1-3; D call uncertain. Germline CDR1 and CDR2: SNHLY and FYNNEI. V was trimmed by 6 bases and J by 13 bases, leaving 16 bases between them. The CDR3 length is 12 residues. CDR3 residues: CASRGGNAAIYF. CDR3 in DNA: TGTGCCAGCAGGGGCGGTAATGCCGCAATATATTTT.

The chain is built from TRBV2 and TRBJ1-2, with TRBD1 matching over 8 bases. The CDR3 is 14 residues long. V lost 8 bases, J lost 4 bases, and 9 bases stayed unmatched. The V gene's germline CDR1 is SNHLY and CDR2 FYNNEI. CDR3 DNA sequence: TGTGCCAGCGGCGGACAGGGTGCCCCCTATGGCTACACCTTC. Amino acid sequence: CASGGQGAPYGYTF.

The V and J genes are TRBV4-3 and TRBJ1-2; D is ambiguous. Germline CDR1 reads LGHNA; CDR2 reads YSLEER. V was pared by 0 bases and J by 7 bases, with 9 bases between. The CDR3 spans 13 residues. The CDR3 reads CASSQDRESGYTF. In DNA, the CDR3 is TGCGCCAGCAGCCAAGATAGGGAAAGTGGCTACACCTTC.

This clone was counted a few times. The CDR3 bases are TGTGCCAGCAGTTACCGACAGGGGTCATTTGAAGCTTTCTTT. It yields the protein CASSYRQGSFEAFF. The chain couples TRBV6-5 to TRBJ1-1; 8 nucleotides align to TRBD1. Trimming removed 2 bases from V and 7 bases from J; junction bases left unmatched: 6. This CDR3 contains 14 residues. CDR1 is MNHEY, CDR2 SVGAGI, per germline.

This clone was seen more than once but under ten times. V gene TRBV5-8 combines with J gene TRBJ1-2; D is unclear. Germline V gene lookup returns CDR1 SGHTS and CDR2 YDEGEE. The CDR3 spans 14 residues. V dropped 4 bases and J dropped 8 bases, with 18 bases sitting between them. The CDR3 is CASSPKDDAGGYTF. The CDR3 DNA sequence: TGTGCCAGCAGCCCGAAGGACGACGCGGGGGGCTACACCTTC.

This chain joins TRBV29-1 and TRBJ2-7, with 8 bases aligning to TRBD1. J gave up 3 bases and V 0 bases, and 4 bases lay outside the gene matches. This CDR3 has 14 amino acids. Looked up from germline, CDR1 is SQVTM and CDR2 is ANQGSEA. CDR3 loop: CSVEEETGDYEQYF. For the CDR3, the DNA is TGCAGCGTTGAAGAGGAGACAGGGGACTACGAGCAGTACTTC.

The chain has TRBV5-4 and TRBJ2-5, with TRBD2 matching over 7 bases. The CDR3 has 14 amino acids. V gave up 4 bases and J gave up 2 bases; unmatched junction bases: 5. Germline CDR1 reads SGHNT; CDR2 reads YYREEE (reference sequence). CDR3 DNA: TGTGCCAGCAGCCGCGGGACTAATCAAGAGACCCAGTACTTC. Translating it yields CASSRGTNQETQYF.

This clone was seen once. Distinct nucleotide sequences in the sample also encode this CDR3. The CDR3 bases are TGCGCCAGCAGCTTGAGACAGGGGGACGGCTACACCTTC. Its translation: CASSLRQGDGYTF. The rearrangement links TRBV5-1 to TRBJ1-2; 9 bases agree with TRBD1. This CDR3 has 13 amino acids. The germline CDR1 and CDR2 sequences are SGHRS and YFSETQ. Trimming took 1 base from V and 8 from J; bases not matched to a gene: 3.